Sequencing of this TCR beta chain was carried out in a study of Graves' ophthalmopathy and Graves' hyperthyroidism. Researchers took RNA transcripts and amplified TCR beta CDR3 regions from them. The authors performed first-round RT-PCR with HTBI primers and then a second-round multiplex PCR. One entry per CDR3 protein results from TCRdb running MiXCR on the multiplex PCR reads. The sample lists under 800,000 distinct CDR3 sequences, 20% to 25% occurring once. CDR1 and CDR2 from the germline V gene are SGHAT and FQDESV (reference sequence). The V gene end was trimmed by 5 bases and the J gene end by 5 bases; junction bases not matched to a gene: 17. The CDR3 has 17 residues.

Sequencing input: peripheral blood. This TCR was recovered from a woman aged 18-29 years with stable Graves' hyperthyroidism. Some clones in this sample may be carry-over from other donors' samples. V usage is TRBV11-1 and J usage is TRBJ1-1; 7 bases are a match to TRBD1. The CDR3 DNA sequence: TGTGCCAGCAGCGCAAGTCCCGGGGCAGGGGGTGATACTGAAGCTTTCTTT. Residues: CASSASPGAGGDTEAFF.